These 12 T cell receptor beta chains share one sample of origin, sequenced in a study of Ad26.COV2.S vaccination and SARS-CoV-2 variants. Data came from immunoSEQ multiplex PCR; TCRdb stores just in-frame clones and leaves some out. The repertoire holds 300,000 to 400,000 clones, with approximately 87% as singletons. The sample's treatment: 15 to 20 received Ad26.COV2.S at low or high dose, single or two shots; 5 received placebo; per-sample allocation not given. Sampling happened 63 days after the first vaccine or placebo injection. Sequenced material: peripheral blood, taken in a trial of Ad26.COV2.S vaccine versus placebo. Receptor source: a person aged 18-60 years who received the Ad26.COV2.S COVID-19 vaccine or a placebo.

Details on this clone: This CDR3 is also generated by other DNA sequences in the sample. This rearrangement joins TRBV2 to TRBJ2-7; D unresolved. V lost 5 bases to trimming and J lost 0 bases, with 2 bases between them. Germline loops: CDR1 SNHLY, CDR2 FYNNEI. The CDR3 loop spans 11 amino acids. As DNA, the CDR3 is TGTGCCAGCAGTCGCTCCTACGAGCAGTACTTC. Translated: CASSRSYEQYF.

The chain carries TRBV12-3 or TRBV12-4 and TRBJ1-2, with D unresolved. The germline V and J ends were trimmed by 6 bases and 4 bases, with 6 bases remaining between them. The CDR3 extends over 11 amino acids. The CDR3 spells CASSSAYGYTF. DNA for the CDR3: TGTGCCAGCAGCTCCGCCTATGGCTACACCTTC.

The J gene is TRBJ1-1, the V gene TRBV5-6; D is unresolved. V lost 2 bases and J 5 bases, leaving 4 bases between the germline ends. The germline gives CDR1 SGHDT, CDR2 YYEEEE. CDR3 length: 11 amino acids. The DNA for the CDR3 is TGTGCCAGCAGCTTCGCGACTGAAGCTTTCTTT. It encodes CASSFATEAFF. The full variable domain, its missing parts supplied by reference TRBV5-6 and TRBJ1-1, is DAGVTQSPTHLIKTRGQQVTLRCSPKSGHDTVSWYQQALGQGPQFIFQYYEEEERQRGNFPDRFSGHQFPNYSSELNVNALLLGDSALYLCASSFATEAFFGQGTRLTVV.

The CDR3 sequence is CASSYSSLGDEQYF. CDR3 coding DNA: TGTGCCAGCAGTTACTCTTCCCTAGGGGACGAGCAGTACTTC. J is TRBJ2-7 and V is TRBV6-5, with D possibly matching TRBD1 (5 bases). The CDR3 runs 14 residues. CDR1 and CDR2 from the germline V gene are MNHEY and SVGAGI. Deletions cut 0 bases from V and 5 bases from J, with 11 bases between.

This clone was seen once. The CDR3 DNA is TGTGCCAGCAGCCTCGAGGCTGCCGGGGAGCTGTTTTTT. Translating it yields CASSLEAAGELFF. This chain connects TRBV7-7 to TRBJ2-2; unclear D gene. V gave up 5 bases and J gave up 6 bases, with 10 bases separating them. Germline CDR1 reads SSHAT; CDR2 reads FNYEAQ (reference sequence). The CDR3 spans 13 residues. Using reference TRBV7-7 and TRBJ2-2 for the parts outside the CDR3, the full variable domain is GAGVSQSPRYKVTKRGQDVTLRCDPISSHATLYWYQQALGQGPEFLTYFNYEAQPDKSGLPSDRFSAERPEGSISTLTIQRTEQRDSAMYRCASSLEAAGELFFGEGSRLTVL.

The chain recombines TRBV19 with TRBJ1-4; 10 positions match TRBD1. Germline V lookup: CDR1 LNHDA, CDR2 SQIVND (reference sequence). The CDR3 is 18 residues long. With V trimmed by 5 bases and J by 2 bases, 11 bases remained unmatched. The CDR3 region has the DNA TGTGCCAGTAGTTCGGGATTAAGACAGGGGGCGACTAATGAAAAACTGTTTTTT. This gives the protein CASSSGLRQGATNEKLFF. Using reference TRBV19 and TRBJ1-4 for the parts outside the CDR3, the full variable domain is DGGITQSPKYLFRKEGQNVTLSCEQNLNHDAMYWYRQDPGQGLRLIYYSQIVNDFQKGDIAEGYSVSREKKESFPLTVTSAQKNPTAFYLCASSSGLRQGATNEKLFFGSGTQLSVL.

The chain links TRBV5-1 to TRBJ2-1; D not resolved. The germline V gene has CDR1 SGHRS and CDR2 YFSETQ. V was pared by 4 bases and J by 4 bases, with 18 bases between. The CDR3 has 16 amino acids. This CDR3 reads CASSPPKAASYNEQFF. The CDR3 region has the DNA TGCGCCAGCAGCCCCCCCAAGGCAGCAAGTTACAATGAGCAGTTCTTC.

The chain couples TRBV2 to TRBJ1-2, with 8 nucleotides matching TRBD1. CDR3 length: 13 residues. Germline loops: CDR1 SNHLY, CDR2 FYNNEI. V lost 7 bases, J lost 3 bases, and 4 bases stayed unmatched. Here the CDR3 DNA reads TGTGCCAGCATCCTGGACAGGGACTATGGCTACACCTTC. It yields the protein CASILDRDYGYTF.

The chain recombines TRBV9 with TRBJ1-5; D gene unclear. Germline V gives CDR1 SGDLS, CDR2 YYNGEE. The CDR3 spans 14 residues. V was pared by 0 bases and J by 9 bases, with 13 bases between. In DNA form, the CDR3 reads TGTGCCAGCAGCGTAGGGGCGGAACTTGGGCCCCAGCATTTT. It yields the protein CASSVGAELGPQHF.

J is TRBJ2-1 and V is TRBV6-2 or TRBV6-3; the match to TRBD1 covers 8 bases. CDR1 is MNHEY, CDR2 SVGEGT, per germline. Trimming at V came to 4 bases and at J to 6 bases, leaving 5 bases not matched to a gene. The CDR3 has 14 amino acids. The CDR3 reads CASSFGTGPNEQFF. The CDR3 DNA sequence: TGTGCCAGCAGTTTCGGGACAGGTCCCAATGAGCAGTTCTTC.

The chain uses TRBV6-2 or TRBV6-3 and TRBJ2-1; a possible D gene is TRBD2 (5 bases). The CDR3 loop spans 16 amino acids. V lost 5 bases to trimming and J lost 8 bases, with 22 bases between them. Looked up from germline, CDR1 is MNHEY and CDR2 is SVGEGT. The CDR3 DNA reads TGTGCCAGCAGTCGACGGACTCTGGGTGGGAAGGATGAGCAGTTCTTC. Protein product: CASSRRTLGGKDEQFF.

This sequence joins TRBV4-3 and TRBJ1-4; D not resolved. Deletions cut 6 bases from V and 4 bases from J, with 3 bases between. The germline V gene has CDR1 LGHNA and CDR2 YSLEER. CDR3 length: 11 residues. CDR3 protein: CASRNNEKLFF. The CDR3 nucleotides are TGCGCCAGCAGGAATAATGAAAAACTGTTTTTT.